Listed here is a single T cell receptor (beta chain). This sample was included in a study of OX40 agonist ivuxolimab in advanced cancers. Study-level information: With ivuxolimab, an agonistic anti-OX40 (CD134) antibody, patients were treated.

Germline V gene sequence: CDR1 MNHEY, CDR2 SMNVEV (reference sequence). The CDR3 runs 16 residues. The V segment lost 0 bases and the J segment 4 bases; nucleotides outside the gene matches: 6. Assay used: immunoSEQ multiplex PCR; TCRdb lists only in-frame clones, some missing. Of under 55,000 clones in the sample, approximately 88% were seen once. Specimen: CD4+ or CD8+ T cells sorted from blood, collected in a trial of the OX40 agonist ivuxolimab. V and J are TRBV27 and TRBJ2-7; TRBD1 matches 10 bases. The TCR originated in an adult with an advanced solid tumor such as melanoma, head and neck, liver or kidney cancer. Written as DNA, the CDR3 is TGTGCCAGCAGTTTATCGCCCGGGACAGGGGATTACGAGCAGTACTTC. It codes for CASSLSPGTGDYEQYF.